Presented here are 15 T cell receptor beta chains from one specimen sequenced in a study of radiation and T cells in renal cell carcinoma. Using immunoSEQ multiplex PCR, the repertoire was profiled, and TCRdb retains in-frame clones only, with some absent. The sample has about 49,000 clones, 83% seen once. Time point denoted: baseline pretreatment blood. Treatment described: 15 Gy SBRT to primary tumor, nephrectomy 4 weeks later. The sample in question was blood, obtained from a patient whose treatment included radiotherapy and nephrectomy. Source of these receptors: a woman aged 70-85 years with renal cell carcinoma.

This clone was observed a single time. The genes are TRBV2 and TRBJ2-2; 11 bases map to TRBD1. Unmatched junction bases numbered 6, after V lost 3 bases and J lost 6 bases. CDR1 is SNHLY, CDR2 FYNNEI, per germline. The CDR3 contains 16 residues. The CDR3 region is CASSEPGQGEAGELFF. DNA for the CDR3: TGTGCCAGCAGTGAGCCGGGACAGGGGGAGGCCGGGGAGCTGTTTTTT.

The chain carries TRBV6-5 and TRBJ1-4; D unclear. The CDR3 runs to 13 residues. Germline V gives CDR1 MNHEY, CDR2 SVGAGI. Trimming removed 6 bases at V and 5 bases at J, with 10 bases between. CDR3 nucleotide sequence: TGTGCCAGCAGCCCACTCTTGAATGAAAAACTGTTTTTT. Amino acids: CASSPLLNEKLFF.

This rearrangement joins TRBV5-6 to TRBJ1-2, with 7 bases that match TRBD1. Per germline, CDR1 SGHDT and CDR2 YYEEEE. The V gene end was trimmed by 5 bases and the J gene end by 2 bases; junction bases not matched to a gene: 3. The CDR3 runs to 13 residues. Here the CDR3 DNA reads TGTGCCAGCAGTCCACAGGGGAACTATGGCTACACCTTC. Translating gives CASSPQGNYGYTF.

There are a few counts of this clone. The chain carries TRBV18 and TRBJ2-1; a weak D match, TRBD2 (6 bases). The germline CDR1 and CDR2 sequences are KGHSH and LQKENI. This CDR3 contains 15 residues. Trimming took off 0 bases at V and 5 bases at J, with 11 bases between the two ends. The CDR3 protein is CASSPPGSGHNEQFF. The CDR3 coding sequence is TGTGCCAGCTCACCACCCGGTAGCGGACACAATGAGCAGTTCTTC.

This chain links TRBV6-6 with TRBJ2-5, with D perhaps TRBD2 (6 bases). This CDR3 spans 12 amino acids. CDR1 is MNHNY, CDR2 SVGAGI, per germline (reference sequence). V was cut by 6 bases and J by 4 bases, with 9 bases left in between. The CDR3: CASRVGGETQYF. CDR3 DNA: TGTGCCAGCAGGGTCGGGGGAGAGACCCAGTACTTC.

This clone appeared once. The chain is built from TRBV19 and TRBJ2-7, with D possibly being TRBD1 (5 bases). Germline V gene sequence: CDR1 LNHDA, CDR2 SQIVND (reference sequence). The CDR3 is 12 amino acids. Trimming removed 5 bases at V and 3 bases at J, with 8 bases between. In DNA form, the CDR3 reads TGTGCCAGTAGTCGTGACAGCTACGAGCAGTACTTC. Residues: CASSRDSYEQYF.

This clone appeared a single time. J is TRBJ1-4 and V is TRBV5-1; 8 positions agree with TRBD1. The J segment lost 6 bases and the V segment lost 4 bases, leaving 14 bases of the junction unmatched. Germline assignment: CDR1 SGHRS and CDR2 YFSETQ. There are 17 residues in the CDR3. DNA of the CDR3: TGCGCCAGCAGCCCCGGACAGGGTCTATCACTTTATGAAAAACTGTTTTTT. Protein product: CASSPGQGLSLYEKLFF.

The V call is TRBV28, the J call TRBJ2-7; 8 bases align to TRBD1. Unmatched junction bases numbered 6, after V lost 5 bases and J lost 0 bases. Germline V CDR1 and CDR2: MDHEN, SYDVKM. This CDR3 comprises 15 residues. CDR3 in amino acids: CASSGGQESSYEQYF. The DNA of the CDR3 is TGTGCCAGCAGTGGGGGACAGGAAAGCTCCTACGAGCAGTACTTC.

This clone was found once. The gene calls are TRBV5-1 and TRBJ2-7; D might be TRBD1 (6 bases). The CDR3 is 15 amino acids. Germline V gene data show CDR1 as SGHRS and CDR2 as YFSETQ. The V gene lost 4 bases and the J gene lost 4 bases, with 18 bases spanning the gap. CDR3 region: CASSPGQPLAYEQYF. CDR3 DNA: TGCGCCAGCAGCCCAGGACAGCCATTAGCATACGAGCAGTACTTC.

The chain couples TRBV19 to TRBJ1-1, with 10 bases aligning to TRBD1. CDR1 and CDR2 (germline): LNHDA, SQIVND (reference sequence). J lost 5 bases, V lost 5 bases, and 8 bases had no gene match. There are 15 residues in the CDR3. CDR3 amino acids: CASSPTTGGATEAFF. The CDR3 DNA sequence: TGTGCCAGTAGTCCCACGACAGGGGGCGCGACTGAAGCTTTCTTT.

In the case of this clone: One junction end does not reproduce the germline sequence, and a read error may be involved. The chain has TRBV18 and TRBJ1-3, with D unclear. CDR3 length: 15 residues. The germline CDR1 and CDR2 sequences are KGHSH and LQKENI. DNA for the CDR3: TGTGCCAGCTTACCACCATTCCGCGGGGGAAACACCATATATTTT. This translates into CASLPPFRGGNTIYF. The whole variable domain, filled in from reference TRBV18 and TRBJ1-3, reads NAGVMQNPRHLVRRRGQEARLRCSPMKGHSHVYWYRQLPEEGLKFMVYLQKENIIDESGMPKERFSAEFPKEGPSILRIQQVVRGDSAAYFCASLPPFRGGNTIYFGEGSWLTVV.

Only one count was recorded for this clone. The V gene is TRBV19, the J gene TRBJ1-5, with unresolved D. CDR1 and CDR2 (germline): LNHDA, SQIVND (reference sequence). Between the trimmed V and J ends, which lost 5 bases and 4 bases, there was a span of 12 bases. The CDR3 loop spans 14 amino acids. The CDR3, as DNA: TGTGCCAGTAGTCCCGGGTATTGGAATCAGCCCCAGCATTTT. This gives the protein CASSPGYWNQPQHF.

This rearrangement joins TRBV6-5 to TRBJ1-4; D is ambiguous. The CDR3 consists of 15 residues. CDR1 is MNHEY and CDR2 is SVGAGI in the germline V gene. V was clipped by 0 bases and J by 3 bases, with 8 bases between them. The CDR3 protein is CASSYSGLANEKLFF. CDR3 sequence (DNA): TGTGCCAGCAGTTACTCTGGGTTGGCTAATGAAAAACTGTTTTTT.

This clone was seen a single time. This sequence joins TRBV4-1 and TRBJ2-1; D is uncertain. V lost 4 bases and J 10 bases, leaving 8 bases between the germline ends. There are 11 residues in the CDR3. CDR1 MGHRA and CDR2 YSYEKL come from the germline V gene. As DNA, the CDR3 is TGCGCCAGCAGCCGTGGCCAGGAGCAGTTCTTC. Protein sequence: CASSRGQEQFF.

The gene calls are TRBV7-6 and TRBJ2-1, with D possibly matching TRBD2 (5 bases). Germline-derived CDR1 and CDR2 are SGHVS and FNYEAQ. The CDR3 length is 16 residues. Trimming cost V 2 bases and J 6 bases, with 17 bases left between them. CDR3 loop: CASSLSSGSAFNEQFF. The CDR3 DNA reads TGTGCCAGCAGCTTATCATCGGGATCCGCATTCAATGAGCAGTTCTTC.